These 17 T cell receptor beta chains came from one sample sequenced in a study of Ad26.COV2.S vaccination and SARS-CoV-2 variants. Treatment indicated: over 15 received Ad26.COV2.S at low or high dose, single or two shots; 5 received placebo; per-sample allocation not given. Collection of the samples took place on day 63 after the first injection of vaccine or placebo. Measured with immunoSEQ multiplex PCR; TCRdb has only the in-frame clones, and not every one. The repertoire consists of 410,000 or so clones, with 92% occurring once and the leading ten covering around 1.7%. This specimen was peripheral blood, taken in a trial of Ad26.COV2.S vaccine versus placebo. Receptors were obtained from a person between 18 and 60 years old who received the Ad26.COV2.S COVID-19 vaccine or a placebo.

The chain combines TRBV4-3 with TRBJ1-3, with D uncertain. CDR1 is LGHNA, CDR2 YSLEER, per germline. This CDR3 has 16 amino acids. Trimming stripped 4 bases from V and 0 bases from J, with 13 bases between. The CDR3 region is CASSLWTTRSGNTIYF. The CDR3 nucleotides are TGCGCCAGCAGCCTCTGGACTACCCGCTCTGGAAACACCATATATTTT.

The sample holds one count of this clone. The rearrangement uses TRBV5-1 and TRBJ2-1; the match to TRBD1 covers 8 bases. The CDR3 loop spans 15 amino acids. The germline V gene encodes CDR1 SGHRS and CDR2 YFSETQ. V shed 2 bases and J 8 bases; nucleotides not matched to a gene: 9. The CDR3 DNA sequence: TGCGCCAGCAGCTTACAACGGACAGGGTTGGATGAGCAGTTCTTC. It yields the protein CASSLQRTGLDEQFF. The whole variable domain, filled in from reference TRBV5-1 and TRBJ2-1, reads KAGVTQTPRYLIKTRGQQVTLSCSPISGHRSVSWYQQTPGQGLQFLFEYFSETQRNKGNFPGRFSGRQFSNSRSEMNVSTLELGDSALYLCASSLQRTGLDEQFFGPGTRLTVL.

As for this clone: Within the sample, other DNA sequences also encode this same CDR3. The chain joins TRBV30 to TRBJ2-7; D is unclear. This CDR3 has 11 residues. The V end lost 0 bases, the J end lost 4 bases, and 4 bases lay between the germline ends. Germline assignment: CDR1 GTSNPN and CDR2 SVGIG (reference sequence). In DNA form, the CDR3 reads TGTGCCTGGAGTGTTTTGTACGAGCAGTACTTC. Its translation is CAWSVLYEQYF.

The chain recombines TRBV27 with TRBJ2-5; D remains ambiguous. The CDR3 length is 15 residues. The germline V and J ends were trimmed by 5 bases and 5 bases, with 18 bases remaining between them. Per the germline V gene, CDR1 is MNHEY and CDR2 is SMNVEV (reference sequence). CDR3 sequence reads: CASSATSLLGETQYF. The CDR3 DNA sequence: TGTGCCAGCAGTGCTACCTCCTTATTAGGGGAGACCCAGTACTTC.

As concerns this clone: Other DNA sequences in the sample encode the same CDR3. The V gene is TRBV27, the J gene TRBJ2-7, with D tentatively TRBD1 (5 bases). The germline V gene has CDR1 MNHEY and CDR2 SMNVEV (reference sequence). CDR3 length: 13 amino acids. V shed 2 bases and J shed 3 bases, with 8 bases lying between them. The CDR3 region is CASSLTGDYEQYF. CDR3 bases: TGTGCCAGCAGTTTAACAGGAGACTACGAGCAGTACTTC.

This chain uses TRBV11-2 with TRBJ2-7, with 7 bases that match TRBD2. The V segment lost 6 bases and the J segment 0 bases; nucleotides outside the gene matches: 14. CDR3 length: 17 amino acids. Germline V lookup: CDR1 SGHAT, CDR2 FQNNGV. CDR3 sequence (DNA): TGTGCCAGCAGAAACCCGGGGAGGGCGACTCGCTCCTACGAGCAGTACTTC. This translates into CASRNPGRATRSYEQYF.

The rearrangement joins TRBV21-1 to TRBJ2-6; TRBD2, the D gene given by the table, was not confirmed from the DNA. TRBV21-1 is tagged as a pseudogene. The CDR3 loop spans 19 amino acids. CDR3 in amino acids: CASTITGGAVVAGANVLTF. CDR3 in DNA: TGTGCCAGCACCATAACGGGGGGCGCGGTTGTGGCTGGGGCCAACGTCCTGACTTTC.

The chain employs TRBV5-1 and TRBJ1-1, with D possibly matching TRBD1 (6 bases). The CDR3 has 13 amino acids. Germline CDR1 SGHRS, CDR2 YFSETQ. Trimming removed 2 bases from V and 7 bases from J, with 12 bases in between. CDR3 residues: CASSFGGPGEAFF. CDR3 bases: TGCGCCAGCAGCTTTGGGGGGCCGGGTGAAGCTTTCTTT.

The gene calls are TRBV5-4 and TRBJ1-1, with D possibly matching TRBD1 (5 bases). Per germline, CDR1 SGHNT and CDR2 YYREEE (reference sequence). The V and J ends lost 4 bases and 1 base respectively, with 14 bases between them. The length of the CDR3 is 15 residues. In nucleotides, the CDR3 is TGTGCCAGCAGCCCTGCCGGAGGACAGAACACTGAAGCTTTCTTT. It specifies CASSPAGGQNTEAFF. Drawing the rest from reference TRBV5-4 and TRBJ1-1, the complete variable domain is ETGVTQSPTHLIKTRGQQVTLRCSSQSGHNTVSWYQQALGQGPQFIFQYYREEENGRGNFPPRFSGLQFPNYSSELNVNALELDDSALYLCASSPAGGQNTEAFFGQGTRLTVV.

This clone has just a few counts. This chain connects TRBV7-8 to TRBJ2-3; 10 nucleotides match TRBD2. Germline V lookup: CDR1 SGHVS, CDR2 FQNEAQ. This CDR3 has 16 residues. V shed 5 bases, J shed 1 base, and the junction held 6 bases outside the gene matches. The CDR3 reads CASSTLAGMRTDTQYF. In nucleotides, the CDR3 is TGTGCCAGCAGCACACTAGCGGGGATGCGCACAGATACGCAGTATTTT.

The chain carries TRBV18 and TRBJ2-7, with 8 bases identical to TRBD1. The CDR3 is made up of 15 amino acids. After removal of 6 bases from V and 3 bases from J, the junction contained 10 bases not matched to a gene. CDR1 KGHSH and CDR2 LQKENI come from the germline V gene. The CDR3 DNA is TGTGCCAGCTCCCCCTCGGCCAGGGGGCTCTACGAGCAGTACTTC. Translation: CASSPSARGLYEQYF.

This chain uses TRBV19 with TRBJ1-4, with 9 bases matching TRBD1. The CDR3 spans 19 residues. Trimming cost V 6 bases and J 2 bases; bases outside gene matches: 16. Germline V CDR1 and CDR2: LNHDA, SQIVND (reference sequence). CDR3 nucleotide sequence: TGTGCCAGTAGCGCACAAACAGGGGGCCGAAGAAGGACTAATGAAAAACTGTTTTTT. Translation gives CASSAQTGGRRRTNEKLFF.

The chain joins TRBV4-3 to TRBJ1-6, with D possibly matching TRBD1 (5 bases). CDR1 is LGHNA, CDR2 YSLEER, per germline. The CDR3 has 14 residues. The V and J ends lost 0 bases and 7 bases respectively, with 7 bases between them. The CDR3 here is CASSQDRGNSPLHF. Here the CDR3 DNA reads TGCGCCAGCAGCCAAGATCGGGGGAATTCACCCCTCCACTTT.

This rearrangement joins TRBV9 to TRBJ2-2; possibly TRBD1 or TRBD2 for D (5 bases each). Germline loops: CDR1 SGDLS, CDR2 YYNGEE. CDR3 length equals 15 residues. Trimming cost V 4 bases and J 1 base, with 11 bases left between them. The CDR3 here is CASSTSGRNTGELFF. As DNA, the CDR3 is TGTGCCAGCAGCACGTCGGGACGGAACACCGGGGAGCTGTTTTTT.

Regarding this clone: Distinct nucleotide sequences in the sample also encode this CDR3. V usage is TRBV12-3 or TRBV12-4 and J usage is TRBJ1-1, with a tentative D call TRBD1 (6 bases). The CDR3 contains 13 residues. V gave up 3 bases and J gave up 1 base, with 6 bases separating them. The CDR3 sequence: CASSLTGNTEAFF. CDR3 DNA sequence: TGTGCCAGCAGTTTGACAGGGAACACTGAAGCTTTCTTT.

The V and J genes are TRBV30 and TRBJ1-1; D gene unclear. The CDR3 extends over 11 amino acids. Looked up from germline, CDR1 is GTSNPN and CDR2 is SVGIG (reference sequence). V lost 1 base, J lost 10 bases, and 10 bases lay in between. Written as DNA, the CDR3 is TGTGCCTGGAGTGAAACACTAGGAGCTTTCTTT. Translated: CAWSETLGAFF.

This CDR3 is CASSQAALWNEKLFF. The CDR3 nucleotides read TGCGCCAGCAGCCAAGCCGCCTTATGGAATGAAAAACTGTTTTTT. The V and J genes are TRBV4-3 and TRBJ1-4, with unresolved D. Germline assignment: CDR1 LGHNA and CDR2 YSLEER. There are 15 residues in the CDR3. V lost 1 base and J lost 5, with 11 bases in between.